Below, 31 T cell receptor beta chains from the same sample are listed, as sequenced in a study of beta chain features in type 1 diabetes. Sequenced material consisted of expressed TCRB transcripts (all of the isolated RNA was reverse transcribed). Sequencing used immunoSEQ multiplex PCR; TCRdb keeps in-frame clones, though not all of them. The sample has about 740,000 clones, about an eighth seen once; the top ten hold about 0.02%. Study findings and constraints: Moderate but significant shortening of TCRB CDR3s was recorded in all four CD4+ subsets from Type 1 diabetes patients.

Their target antigens are unknown. Source material: naive CD4+ T cells from blood. These receptors were taken from a man between 18 and 29 years old with type 1 diabetes.

In its sample, this clone was seen once. V and J are TRBV7-6 and TRBJ1-4, with 10 positions matching TRBD1. After removal of 5 bases from V and 8 bases from J, the junction contained 8 bases not matched to a gene. Germline CDR1 reads SGHVS; CDR2 reads FNYEAQ. The CDR3 runs to 15 residues. As DNA, the CDR3 is TGTGCCAGCAGCCCTGGGACAGGGGATAGGGAAAAACTGTTTTTT. Translating gives CASSPGTGDREKLFF. The full variable domain, in which reference TRBV7-6 and TRBJ1-4 provide the parts outside the CDR3, is GAGVSQSPRYKVTKRGQDVALRCDPISGHVSLYWYRQALGQGPEFLTYFNYEAQQDKSGLPNDRFSAERPEGSISTLTIQRTEQRDSAMYRCASSPGTGDREKLFFGSGTQLSVL.

This clone has only a few counts. The chain joins TRBV4-1 to TRBJ2-1; the match to TRBD2 covers 10 bases. The CDR3 length is 16 residues. The germline gives CDR1 MGHRA, CDR2 YSYEKL. Losses at the gene ends were 0 bases for V and 4 bases for J; bases not matched to a gene: 3. The DNA of the CDR3 is TGCGCCAGCAGCCAAGATACGACTAGCGGGTACAATGAGCAGTTCTTC. It encodes CASSQDTTSGYNEQFF.

There are a few counts of this clone. This chain connects TRBV5-1 to TRBJ2-1, with a possible D match to TRBD2 (6 bases). The CDR3 length is 16 residues. V was trimmed by 0 bases and J by 5 bases, leaving 15 bases between them. CDR1 and CDR2 (germline): SGHRS, YFSETQ. The CDR3 DNA reads as TGCGCCAGCAGCTTGGTGCGGGGTGTGAAAAACAATGAGCAGTTCTTC. Translation: CASSLVRGVKNNEQFF.

A few counts support this clone. The rearrangement uses TRBV6-1 and TRBJ1-1; D unresolved. In germline, CDR1 is MNHNS, CDR2 SASEGT. CDR3 length: 13 residues. Deletions cut 4 bases from V and 2 bases from J, with 8 bases between. CDR3 DNA: TGTGCCAGCAGTGTCCGATTTAACACTGAAGCTTTCTTT. Amino acids: CASSVRFNTEAFF.

The gene calls are TRBV25-1 and TRBJ1-3; D gene uncertain. Trimming took 6 bases from V and 2 from J, leaving 11 bases between them. The CDR3 consists of 14 residues. Germline lookup yields CDR1 MGHDK and CDR2 SYGVNS. CDR3 bases: TGTGCCAGCAGACGGACGGAAACTGGAAACACCATATATTTT. Protein: CASRRTETGNTIYF.

The sample holds a few counts of this clone. This chain uses TRBV27 with TRBJ2-1, with TRBD2 as a possible D gene (5 bases). With 6 bases removed from V and 9 bases from J, the gap between germline ends came to 12 bases. Germline V CDR1 and CDR2: MNHEY, SMNVEV (reference sequence). This CDR3 is 12 amino acids long. The CDR3 reads CASSSPEGEQFF. The CDR3 nucleotides read TGTGCCAGCAGCTCCCCCGAGGGTGAGCAGTTCTTC.

The chain employs TRBV4-1 and TRBJ1-2, with D unresolved. This CDR3 contains 12 residues. The V end lost 5 bases, the J end lost 8 bases, and 12 bases lay between the germline ends. Germline-derived CDR1 and CDR2 are MGHRA and YSYEKL. The CDR3 reads CASSNDRYGYTF. DNA of the CDR3: TGCGCCAGCAGCAACGACCGCTACGGCTACACCTTC.

In this sample, this clone turned up a few times. J is TRBJ2-3 and V is TRBV28; D is ambiguous. CDR1 and CDR2 (germline): MDHEN, SYDVKM. Trimming cost V 2 bases and J 5 bases, with 23 bases left between them. The CDR3 length is 18 residues. Written as DNA, the CDR3 is TGTGCCAGCAGTTTAAGTCAACCTTTAGGCAGTTGGGGAGATACGCAGTATTTT. This encodes CASSLSQPLGSWGDTQYF.

This clone has a handful of counts. This sample also contains other DNA sequences that code for the same CDR3. The chain has TRBV30 and TRBJ1-1; no clear D gene. V lost 0 bases, J lost 1 base, and 6 bases lay in between. The CDR3 covers 13 residues. Germline V CDR1 and CDR2: GTSNPN, SVGIG (reference sequence). This CDR3 is CAWSVRRNTEAFF. The CDR3 nucleotides are TGTGCCTGGAGTGTAAGGAGGAACACTGAAGCTTTCTTT.

The V gene is TRBV19, the J gene TRBJ1-1; D perhaps matches TRBD1 (5 bases). V was shortened by 7 bases and J by 1 base, with 7 bases between the two germline ends. This CDR3 region has 12 residues. Germline CDR1 is LNHDA and CDR2 is SQIVND (reference sequence). CDR3 region: CASNDRNTEAFF. CDR3 nucleotides: TGTGCCAGTAACGACAGGAACACTGAAGCTTTCTTT.

The V call is TRBV7-7, the J call TRBJ2-5; tentative D call: TRBD1 (5 bases). V dropped 6 bases and J dropped 1 base, with 15 bases sitting between them. Germline CDR1 is SSHAT and CDR2 is FNYEAQ (reference sequence). CDR3 length: 15 amino acids. CDR3 sequence: CASSINPGPQETQYF. CDR3 DNA: TGTGCCAGCAGTATCAACCCAGGGCCCCAAGAGACCCAGTACTTC.

This clone showed up just a few times. V is TRBV10-3 and J is TRBJ2-3; TRBD2 is a possible D gene (7 bases). CDR1 and CDR2 from the germline V gene are ENHRY and SYGVKD. V gave up 7 bases and J gave up 4 bases, with 12 bases separating them. The CDR3 contains 13 residues. The CDR3 reads CAIMGGGSDTQYF. The CDR3 bases are TGTGCCATCATGGGCGGGGGCTCAGATACGCAGTATTTT.

This clone has more than one count but fewer than ten. This chain joins TRBV7-8 and TRBJ2-4; D is unresolved. The CDR3 extends over 13 amino acids. CDR1 SGHVS and CDR2 FQNEAQ come from the germline V gene. V was cut by 1 base and J by 8 bases, with 9 bases left in between. This chain's CDR3 is CASSLGVYHIQYF. Written as DNA, the CDR3 is TGTGCCAGCAGCTTAGGGGTCTACCACATTCAGTACTTC.

This chain connects TRBV10-3 to TRBJ1-6, with D tentatively TRBD1 (5 bases). Per germline, CDR1 ENHRY and CDR2 SYGVKD. CDR3 length: 14 amino acids. Trimming shortened V by 6 bases and J by 10 bases, and 16 bases separated the two germline ends. DNA of the CDR3: TGTGCCATCAGGACAGTCGTAAACGGATCACCCCTCCACTTT. This translates into CAIRTVVNGSPLHF.

This sequence joins TRBV2 and TRBJ2-1; D unresolved. Trimming took 4 bases from V and 7 from J, leaving 23 bases between them. Germline CDR1 SNHLY, CDR2 FYNNEI. The CDR3 runs 17 residues. The CDR3 loop reads CASSADVATLSGNEQFF. The CDR3 coding sequence is TGTGCCAGCAGTGCGGATGTGGCCACTCTCAGTGGGAATGAGCAGTTCTTC.

The chain is built from TRBV7-6 and TRBJ2-7; TRBD1 matches 7 bases. The germline gives CDR1 SGHVS, CDR2 FNYEAQ. Unmatched junction bases numbered 6, after V lost 6 bases and J lost 1 base. CDR3 length: 14 residues. DNA for the CDR3: TGTGCCAGCAGTGCCGGGACAGATTCCTACGAGCAGTACTTC. This gives the protein CASSAGTDSYEQYF.

The J gene is TRBJ2-1, the V gene TRBV7-9; D perhaps matches TRBD1 (6 bases). The CDR3 spans 16 residues. CDR1 is SEHNR and CDR2 is FQNEAQ in the germline V gene (reference sequence). Trimming removed 2 bases from V and 4 bases from J, with 15 bases in between. For the CDR3, the DNA is TGTGCCAGCAGCTTAAACCCTGGGGGCCTTTACAATGAGCAGTTCTTC. Its translation: CASSLNPGGLYNEQFF.

This clone has more than one count but fewer than ten. The chain couples TRBV4-1 to TRBJ2-1; 12 bases are shared with TRBD2. The CDR3 spans 16 residues. V was clipped by 4 bases and J by 7 bases; unmatched bases: 8. Germline CDR1 MGHRA, CDR2 YSYEKL. The CDR3 region is CASSRRLAGEDNEQFF. The DNA of the CDR3 is TGCGCCAGCAGCCGCCGACTAGCGGGGGAGGATAATGAGCAGTTCTTC.

In its sample, this clone was seen a few times. The sample carries other DNA sequences with the same CDR3. The genes are TRBV4-1 and TRBJ2-4; TRBD2 agrees at 15 bases. Germline V gene lookup returns CDR1 MGHRA and CDR2 YSYEKL. V was pared by 4 bases and J by 1 base, with 5 bases of the junction left unmatched. This CDR3 comprises 18 residues. The CDR3 bases are TGCGCCAGCAGCCCGGGACTAGCGGGGGGCAGGGCCAAAAACATTCAGTACTTC. This sequence encodes CASSPGLAGGRAKNIQYF.

V usage is TRBV18 and J usage is TRBJ2-1; no reliable D call. The V gene lost 2 bases and the J gene lost 8 bases, with 10 bases spanning the gap. The CDR3 has 13 residues. CDR1 and CDR2 from the germline V gene are KGHSH and LQKENI. CDR3 loop: CASSPLLVDEQFF. Written as DNA, the CDR3 is TGTGCCAGCTCACCATTGCTCGTCGATGAGCAGTTCTTC.

The chain is built from TRBV6-1 and TRBJ2-3; 7 bases are a match to TRBD2. The germline gives CDR1 MNHNS, CDR2 SASEGT. The CDR3 is made up of 15 amino acids. J gave up 1 base and V 2 bases, and 3 bases lay outside the gene matches. The CDR3 sequence: CASSERAGGTDTQYF. CDR3 nucleotides: TGTGCCAGCAGTGAAAGGGCGGGGGGCACAGATACGCAGTATTTT.

The V call is TRBV7-9, the J call TRBJ1-2; no definite D call. V was cut by 10 bases and J by 6 bases, with 12 bases left in between. The CDR3 covers 11 residues. Per the germline V gene, CDR1 is SEHNR and CDR2 is FQNEAQ (reference sequence). CDR3 bases: TGTGCCATCCACAACGGGAATGGCTACACCTTC. This codes for CAIHNGNGYTF.

This clone has just a few counts. This chain links TRBV7-6 with TRBJ1-4; possibly TRBD1 for D (5 bases). V was shortened by 5 bases and J by 8 bases, with 18 bases between the two germline ends. Germline-derived CDR1 and CDR2 are SGHVS and FNYEAQ. This CDR3 is 15 amino acids long. CDR3 nucleotides: TGTGCCAGCAGCCCAACCGGGACCCCGGGGGAAAAACTGTTTTTT. The encoded protein is CASSPTGTPGEKLFF.

This chain links TRBV7-2 with TRBJ1-2; TRBD1 matches at 12 bases. Germline values: CDR1 SGHTA, CDR2 FQGNSA. The CDR3 covers 15 residues. The junction had 9 bases not matched to a gene; V was cut back by 5 bases and J by 8 bases. CDR3 amino acids: CASSPPGQGAWGYTF. The CDR3 nucleotides read TGTGCCAGCAGCCCACCGGGACAGGGGGCTTGGGGCTACACCTTC.

This clone has just a few counts. The CDR3 region has the DNA TGTGCCACCAGCAGAGATTGGTCGGTGGGGAACACTGAAGCTTTCTTT. Translation: CATSRDWSVGNTEAFF. The genes are TRBV15 and TRBJ1-1; D is undetermined. Germline-derived CDR1 and CDR2 are LNHNV and YYDKDF (reference sequence). V was pared by 0 bases and J by 1 base, with 12 bases between. This CDR3 is built from 16 residues.

This clone was seen a handful of times. The gene calls are TRBV7-2 and TRBJ1-5; no firm D call. The germline gives CDR1 SGHTA, CDR2 FQGNSA. The CDR3 is 13 residues long. The V end lost 7 bases, the J end lost 2 bases, and 9 bases lay between the germline ends. In DNA, the CDR3 is TGTGCCAGCAATTCTCGGGGCAATCAGCCCCAGCATTTT. Its protein product is CASNSRGNQPQHF.

The J gene is TRBJ2-3, the V gene TRBV9, with 7 bases identical to TRBD1. In germline, CDR1 is SGDLS, CDR2 YYNGEE. CDR3 size: 16 residues. V gave up 3 bases and J gave up 0 bases; unmatched junction bases: 7. CDR3 DNA: TGTGCCAGCAGCGCGGGGACAGCCTCTAGCACAGATACGCAGTATTTT. Protein product: CASSAGTASSTDTQYF.

The rearrangement joins TRBV29-1 to TRBJ2-7; D ambiguous. Germline-derived CDR1 and CDR2 are SQVTM and ANQGSEA. Trimming left V 2 bases short and J 1 base short, with 9 bases between. The CDR3 contains 13 residues. The CDR3 here is CSVEYWGSYEQYF. The CDR3 nucleotides read TGCAGCGTTGAATATTGGGGTTCCTACGAGCAGTACTTC.

This chain links TRBV18 with TRBJ2-2; D tentatively reads TRBD1 or TRBD2 (6 bases each). Trimming left V 3 bases short and J 2 bases short, with 16 bases between. The CDR3 has 17 residues. The germline V gene encodes CDR1 KGHSH and CDR2 LQKENI. DNA of the CDR3: TGTGCCAGCTCACCTCCCGGCCGGGGGCGAAACACCGGGGAGCTGTTTTTT. Its protein is CASSPPGRGRNTGELFF.

The chain carries TRBV7-9 and TRBJ2-5, with D maybe TRBD1 (6 bases). Germline CDR1 and CDR2: SEHNR and FQNEAQ (reference sequence). There are 13 residues in the CDR3. V was clipped by 7 bases and J by 4 bases, with 13 bases between them. In DNA, the CDR3 is TGTGCCAGCATCCTTCTAGGGGGAGAGACCCAGTACTTC. Protein sequence: CASILLGGETQYF.

Only a few counts were recorded for this clone. CDR3 nucleotides: TGTGCCTGCCGGGGGGCAGCTGCGGATACGCAGTATTTT. Translation gives CACRGAAADTQYF. This chain joins TRBV10-3 and TRBJ2-3, with D maybe TRBD2 (7 bases). CDR3 length equals 13 residues. Trimming took 11 bases from V and 6 from J, leaving 18 bases between them. Germline CDR1 reads ENHRY; CDR2 reads SYGVKD.